The 24 T cell receptor beta chains reported below all come from one sample, sequenced in a study of blood T cells in healthy people across ages. Together with a sample-barcoded 5' primer, a J-beta primer mix was included in a second PCR lasting about 6 to 11 cycles. One entry per CDR3 protein results from TCRdb running MiXCR on the 5' RACE reads. Of 1.6 million or so distinct CDR3 sequences listed, roughly 30% are singletons. Input material: blood. These receptors came from a woman in her 30s in good health.

This clonotype was picked up many times. The DNA of the CDR3 is TGCGCCAGCAGCCAAGTTCTGGCGGGCACAGATACGCAGTATTTT. This encodes CASSQVLAGTDTQYF. The chain uses TRBV4-1 and TRBJ2-3; D gene uncertain. The CDR3 length is 15 residues. Germline V lookup: CDR1 MGHRA, CDR2 YSYEKL. The V end lost 1 base, the J end lost 1 base, and 9 bases lay between the germline ends.

This clonotype was counted only a few times. This sequence joins TRBV7-6 and TRBJ2-3, with D unresolved. V lost 2 bases to trimming and J lost 2 bases, with 5 bases between them. Germline lookup yields CDR1 SGHVS and CDR2 FNYEAQ. The length of the CDR3 is 13 residues. The CDR3 sequence: CASSLQYTDTQYF. The CDR3 nucleotides read TGTGCCAGCAGCTTACAATACACAGATACGCAGTATTTT.

This clonotype was observed at least ten times. The chain has TRBV29-1 and TRBJ2-1, with TRBD2 as a possible D gene (5 bases). The CDR3 consists of 13 residues. Germline CDR1 SQVTM, CDR2 ANQGSEA. Between the trimmed V and J ends, which lost 2 bases and 13 bases, there was a span of 18 bases. As DNA, the CDR3 is TGCAGCGTTGAAAACGAGGCGGGCGCTCCTCAGTTCTTC. It specifies CSVENEAGAPQFF.

The CDR3: CASQQAAETQYF. The CDR3 bases are TGTGCCAGCCAACAGGCGGCGGAGACCCAGTACTTC. The gene calls are TRBV28 and TRBJ2-7; D may be TRBD1 (5 bases). The DNA end is a closer match to TRBJ2-5, so the J assignment may be wrong. In germline, CDR1 is MDHEN, CDR2 SYDVKM. This CDR3 has 12 residues.

In this sample, this clonotype turned up a few times. The CDR3 coding sequence is TGTGCCAGCAGCTCACCGACAGGCCGACAAGAGACCCAGTACTTC. It translates to CASSSPTGRQETQYF. This chain links TRBV7-8 with TRBJ2-5; D may be TRBD1 (6 bases). Germline CDR1 and CDR2: SGHVS and FQNEAQ. The CDR3 is 15 amino acids. The V gene lost 4 bases and the J gene lost 2 bases, with 14 bases spanning the gap.

This clonotype has only a few counts. The rearrangement uses TRBV4-1 and TRBJ2-1; TRBD1 agrees at 11 bases. There are 16 residues in the CDR3. J was trimmed by 8 bases and V by 4 bases; bases with no gene match: 10. The germline CDR1 and CDR2 sequences are MGHRA and YSYEKL. The CDR3 spells CASSLTGTGGFHEQFF. In DNA form, the CDR3 reads TGCGCCAGCAGCCTAACCGGGACAGGGGGATTCCATGAGCAGTTCTTC.

Only a few counts were recorded for this clonotype. The chain combines TRBV12-3 or TRBV12-4 with TRBJ1-1; 7 nucleotides line up with TRBD1. This CDR3 contains 15 residues. With 0 bases clipped from V and 3 bases from J, the junction kept 4 bases outside the gene matches. In DNA form, the CDR3 reads TGTGCCAGCAGTTTAGCAGGACAGGCATACACTGAAGCTTTCTTT. Its protein is CASSLAGQAYTEAFF.

V and J are TRBV10-3 and TRBJ2-1, with 7 nucleotides matching TRBD2. Per the germline V gene, CDR1 is ENHRY and CDR2 is SYGVKD. There are 13 residues in the CDR3. Losses at the gene ends were 6 bases for V and 5 bases for J; bases not matched to a gene: 4. The CDR3 is CAIRESGDNEQFF. In DNA, the CDR3 is TGTGCCATCAGGGAGAGCGGGGACAATGAGCAGTTCTTC.

The chain uses TRBV24-1 and TRBJ2-7; either TRBD1 or TRBD2 may supply D (5 bases each). The V gene's germline CDR1 is KGHDR and CDR2 SFDVKD. The V and J ends lost 1 base and 2 bases respectively, with 17 bases between them. CDR3 length: 17 residues. Written as DNA, the CDR3 is TGTGCCACCAGTGATTTAGGGCCGGGGCCGAGGACCTACGAGCAGTACTTC. This codes for CATSDLGPGPRTYEQYF.

This rearrangement joins TRBV12-3 or TRBV12-4 to TRBJ2-3; D not certain. V gave up 5 bases and J gave up 6 bases, with 9 bases separating them. The length of the CDR3 is 12 residues. This chain's CDR3 is CASSVSADTQYF. The CDR3 DNA reads TGTGCCAGCAGTGTGTCGGCGGATACGCAGTATTTT.

This clonotype was seen a handful of times. The chain uses TRBV20-1 and TRBJ2-4; tentatively, D is TRBD2 (5 bases). CDR3 length equals 15 residues. Trimming pared 6 bases from V and 0 bases from J, leaving 15 bases between. Germline V CDR1 and CDR2: DFQATT, SNEGSKA (reference sequence). The CDR3 reads CSARRAALAKNIQYF. The CDR3 nucleotides read TGCAGTGCGAGGCGGGCGGCACTAGCCAAAAACATTCAGTACTTC.

This clonotype was observed a few times. The chain is built from TRBV4-2 and TRBJ2-1, with TRBD2 identical over 8 bases. This CDR3 comprises 16 residues. J gave up 6 bases and V 0 bases, and 7 bases lay outside the gene matches. The germline CDR1 and CDR2 sequences are LGHNA and YNFKEQ. The CDR3 here is CASSQDSQTSGNEQFF. DNA for the CDR3: TGTGCCAGCAGCCAAGATTCCCAAACTAGCGGCAATGAGCAGTTCTTC.

This clonotype has a handful of counts. The chain combines TRBV15 with TRBJ1-6, with D perhaps TRBD1 (6 bases). CDR1 is LNHNV, CDR2 YYDKDF, per germline (reference sequence). The CDR3 runs 18 residues. Trimming pared 0 bases from V and 4 bases from J, leaving 16 bases between. The CDR3 spells CATSRERVDQGYNSPLHF. DNA for the CDR3: TGTGCCACCAGCAGAGAAAGGGTAGACCAGGGGTATAATTCACCCCTCCACTTT.

This clonotype has more than one count but fewer than ten. The V call is TRBV24-1, the J call TRBJ1-5; 9 bases map to TRBD1. The CDR3 spans 18 residues. V lost 10 bases to trimming and J lost 2 bases; unmatched junction nucleotides: 17. Per germline, CDR1 KGHDR and CDR2 SFDVKD. The CDR3 spells CATAGQGGRCIGNQPQHF. DNA for the CDR3: TGTGCCACGGCGGGACAGGGCGGTCGTTGTATTGGCAATCAGCCCCAGCATTTT.

V usage is TRBV3-1 and J usage is TRBJ2-1; D might be TRBD2 (6 bases). V was clipped by 0 bases and J by 3 bases, with 9 bases between them. The length of the CDR3 is 15 residues. Germline V gene data show CDR1 as LGHDT and CDR2 as YNNKEL (reference sequence). The CDR3 reads CASSQDVTSYNEQFF. In DNA form, the CDR3 reads TGTGCCAGCAGCCAAGATGTGACTAGCTACAATGAGCAGTTCTTC.

In its sample, this clonotype was seen many times. The rearrangement links TRBV29-1 to TRBJ2-7; perhaps D is TRBD1 or TRBD2 (5 bases each). V was shortened by 6 bases and J by 4 bases, with 16 bases between the two germline ends. Germline values: CDR1 SQVTM, CDR2 ANQGSEA. The CDR3 is made up of 13 amino acids. This CDR3 reads CSVPGPVEYEQYF. DNA of the CDR3: TGCAGCGTCCCGGGACCCGTGGAGTACGAGCAGTACTTC.

The gene calls are TRBV5-4 and TRBJ2-3, with TRBD2 matching 7 bases. The CDR3 sequence is 16 residues long. The junction had 8 bases not matched to a gene; V was cut back by 4 bases and J by 0 bases. Germline V gene lookup returns CDR1 SGHNT and CDR2 YYREEE (reference sequence). The chain's CDR3 is CASSDSGWLSTDTQYF. In DNA form, the CDR3 reads TGTGCCAGCAGCGATAGCGGGTGGTTAAGCACAGATACGCAGTATTTT.

This clonotype has more than one count but fewer than ten. The CDR3 sequence: CSARLRGETQYF. DNA for the CDR3: TGCAGTGCTAGGCTCAGGGGAGAGACCCAGTACTTC. V usage is TRBV20-1 and J usage is TRBJ2-5; tentative D call: TRBD1 (6 bases). Trimming cost V 3 bases and J 4 bases, with 9 bases left between them. Germline V CDR1 and CDR2: DFQATT, SNEGSKA (reference sequence). The CDR3 loop spans 12 amino acids.

This clonotype was observed a few times. Written as DNA, the CDR3 is TGCGCCAGCAGCCAAGATTGGACACCTATTGAAGCTTTCTTT. Protein sequence: CASSQDWTPIEAFF. The V and J genes are TRBV4-1 and TRBJ1-1, with TRBD1 as a possible D gene (5 bases). Germline loops: CDR1 MGHRA, CDR2 YSYEKL. V was pared by 0 bases and J by 7 bases, with 12 bases between. The CDR3 has 14 residues.

This clonotype was counted only a few times. V usage is TRBV27 and J usage is TRBJ2-4, with D possibly being TRBD1 (6 bases). The CDR3 is made up of 15 amino acids. Trimming removed 2 bases at V and 3 bases at J, with 11 bases between. Looked up from germline, CDR1 is MNHEY and CDR2 is SMNVEV (reference sequence). CDR3 bases: TGTGCCAGCAGTTTAAGGGGGTTTGACAAAAACATTCAGTACTTC. Encoded protein: CASSLRGFDKNIQYF.

The chain has TRBV7-3 and TRBJ2-1; D may be TRBD2 (6 bases). Trimming removed 3 bases from V and 2 bases from J, with 11 bases in between. The CDR3 length is 15 residues. Germline V gene lookup returns CDR1 SGHTA and CDR2 FQGTGA. As DNA, the CDR3 is TGTGCCAGCAGCTTTGATGCGGGAACCTACAATGAGCAGTTCTTC. This sequence encodes CASSFDAGTYNEQFF. The full variable domain, completed using reference TRBV7-3 and TRBJ2-1, is GAGVSQTPSNKVTEKGKYVELRCDPISGHTALYWYRQSLGQGPEFLIYFQGTGAADDSGLPNDRFFAVRPEGSVSTLKIQRTERGDSAVYLCASSFDAGTYNEQFFGPGTRLTVL.

This clonotype turned up a few times. This chain connects TRBV20-1 to TRBJ2-3, with TRBD2 matching 11 bases. Losses at the gene ends were 4 bases for V and 0 bases for J; bases not matched to a gene: 9. The CDR3 spans 17 residues. CDR1 and CDR2 (germline): DFQATT, SNEGSKA (reference sequence). The CDR3, as DNA: TGCAGTGCTAACCCCGGGACTAGCGGAGTAAGCACAGATACGCAGTATTTT. Translation gives CSANPGTSGVSTDTQYF.

A single count supports this clonotype. The chain employs TRBV5-6 and TRBJ2-7, with D possibly matching TRBD1 (5 bases). The CDR3 runs 15 residues. Germline-derived CDR1 and CDR2 are SGHDT and YYEEEE. Trimming removed 3 bases from V and 4 bases from J, with 17 bases in between. This chain's CDR3 is CASSSGPTYAYEQYF. The CDR3 bases are TGTGCCAGCAGCTCAGGGCCGACATATGCTTACGAGCAGTACTTC. Full variable domain (rest looked up from reference TRBV5-6 and TRBJ2-7): DAGVTQSPTHLIKTRGQQVTLRCSPKSGHDTVSWYQQALGQGPQFIFQYYEEEERQRGNFPDRFSGHQFPNYSSELNVNALLLGDSALYLCASSSGPTYAYEQYFGPGTRLTVT.

This sequence joins TRBV12-3 or TRBV12-4 and TRBJ2-1; D may correspond to TRBD1 or TRBD2 (5 bases each). Trimming took 3 bases from V and 9 from J, leaving 21 bases between them. CDR3 size: 16 residues. CDR3 bases: TGTGCCAGCAGTTTTTCCCCCCCTGGGGGATTCGTTGAGCAGTTCTTC. This translates into CASSFSPPGGFVEQFF.